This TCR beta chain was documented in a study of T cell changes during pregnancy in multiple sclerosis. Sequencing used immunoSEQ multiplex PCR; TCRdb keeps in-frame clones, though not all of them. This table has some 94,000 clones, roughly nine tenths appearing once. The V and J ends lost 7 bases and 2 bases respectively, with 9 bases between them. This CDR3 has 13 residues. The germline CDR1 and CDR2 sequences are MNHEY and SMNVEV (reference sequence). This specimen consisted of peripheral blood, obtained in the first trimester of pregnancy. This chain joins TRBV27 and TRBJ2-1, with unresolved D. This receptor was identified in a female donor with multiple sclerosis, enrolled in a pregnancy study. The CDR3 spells CASKGAAYNEQFF. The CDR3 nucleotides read TGTGCCAGCAAAGGAGCCGCCTACAATGAGCAGTTCTTC.